The present entry profiles one TCR beta chain with its context. V lost 4 bases and J lost 1, with 2 bases in between. CDR1 and CDR2 from the germline V gene are LGHNA and YNFKEQ. CDR3 length: 12 amino acids. The data were taken from a study of blood T cell repertoires in COVID-19. Assay: immunoSEQ multiplex PCR; the TCRdb copy retains only in-frame clones and omits some. The sample contains over 130,000 clones, roughly 88% of which appear only once. The sequenced sample consisted of peripheral blood. This chain joins TRBV4-2 and TRBJ1-3; D is undetermined. The sequence derives from a human donor in a cohort sampled during active COVID-19. CDR3 sequence: CASSPSGNTIYF. For the CDR3, the DNA is TGTGCCAGCAGCCCGTCTGGAAACACCATATATTTT.